Listed below are T cell receptor beta chains from one sample, sequenced in a study of early T cells in non-severe SARS-CoV-2 infection. TCRdb recomputed calls from the 5' RACE reads with MiXCR, one row per CDR3 protein. The sample has 45,000 to 75,000 distinct CDR3 sequences, around 5.2% seen once. The sequencing input was whole blood. The origin of the receptors is an adult who was a healthcare worker with PCR-confirmed SARS-CoV-2 infection or an uninfected control (not recorded which). Both conserved end residues are part of each CDR3. Each record gives: D gene, V gene, J gene, clone size, CDR3 DNA, CDR3 protein. The D gene is left open where the match is weak. Part of the rows lack a size; the others show once, few, many or a class for expanded clones.

.	TRBV27	TRBJ2-5	many	TGTGCCAGCACGGCCGGGGCTAAAGGAGAGACCCAGTACTTC	CASTAGAKGETQYF
TRBD2	TRBV4-3	TRBJ2-5	.	TGCGCCAGCAGACAAGAGGAGAGGCTAGCGGAGCTCCAAGAGACCCAGTACTTC	CASRQEERLAELQETQYF
.	TRBV29-1	TRBJ1-1	many	TGCAGCGCGGGACACATGAACACTGAAGCTTTCTTT	CSAGHMNTEAFF
.	TRBV7-2	TRBJ1-5	many	TGTGCCAGCAGCTTAGAGGGTATGAACAATCAGCCCCAGCATTTT	CASSLEGMNNQPQHF
.	TRBV30	TRBJ2-7	many	TGTGCCTGGGGAGGGGGGTCCTACGAGCAGTACTTC	CAWGGGSYEQYF
TRBD2	TRBV29-1	TRBJ2-7	many	TGCAGCGTTACTCTGACCGGACTAGCGGGGAACGAGCAGTACTTC	CSVTLTGLAGNEQYF
.	TRBV10-3	TRBJ2-2	many	TGTGCCATCAGTTCTACGGGCACTCTTACAGGGACCGGGGAGCTGTTTTTT	CAISSTGTLTGTGELFF
.	TRBV29-1	TRBJ2-3	many	TGCAGCGTTGAGAGGGAGGACGGTGTGGATACGCAGTATTTT	CSVEREDGVDTQYF
TRBD2	TRBV12-3/TRBV12-4	TRBJ2-1	many	TGTGCCAGCAGGCCGGGGGGGATCTACAATGAGCAGTTCTTC	CASRPGGIYNEQFF
.	TRBV3-1	TRBJ2-1	.	TGTGCCAGCAGCTCCCCCTGGGGTAGCAGGGAGCAGTTCTTC	CASSSPWGSREQFF
.	TRBV28	TRBJ2-3	many	TGTGCCAGTAGGAAAAGTAGCGGAAAATACACAGATACGCAGTATTTT	CASRKSSGKYTDTQYF
.	TRBV14	TRBJ1-3	many	TGTGCCAGCAGCCAAGAAGGCTACTCTGGAAACACCATATATTTT	CASSQEGYSGNTIYF
.	TRBV12-3/TRBV12-4	TRBJ1-1	.	TGTGCCAGCAGTACAGGGAGAGGAGCTTTCTTT	CASSTGRGAFF
TRBD1	TRBV20-1	TRBJ2-6	many	TGCAGTGTTATGGACAGGGACACCTCTGGGGCCAACGTCCTGACTTTC	CSVMDRDTSGANVLTF
.	TRBV10-3	TRBJ1-3	few	TGTGCCATCAGTTCAGGGGCCCGGACCGGAAACACCATATATTTT	CAISSGARTGNTIYF
.	TRBV24-1	TRBJ2-3	.	TGTGCCACCGGGAAGGGCTCCCTGGATACGCAGTATTTT	CATGKGSLDTQYF
.	TRBV29-1	TRBJ1-1	few	TGCAGCGTTGAAACCCCGGGGGGGACTGAAGCTTTCTTT	CSVETPGGTEAFF
.	TRBV7-2	TRBJ2-7	many	TGTGCCAGCAGCTTAGACTACGAGCAGTACTTC	CASSLDYEQYF
.	TRBV6-5	TRBJ1-1	.	TGTGCCAGCAGTTGGGGGGGGCGGTCGATCACTGAAGCTTTCTTT	CASSWGGRSITEAFF
.	TRBV6-6	TRBJ1-6	many	TGTGCCAGCAGTCCGGGAAAAGTGCTTAATTCACCCCTCCACTTT	CASSPGKVLNSPLHF
.	TRBV5-5	TRBJ2-2	few	TGTGCCAGCAGCTTGGAGACGGACTACACCGGGGAGCTGTTTTTT	CASSLETDYTGELFF
.	TRBV7-9	TRBJ2-7	many	TGTGCCAGCAGCTCTTCCGGGGGCTACGAGCAGTACTTC	CASSSSGGYEQYF
.	TRBV20-1	TRBJ1-1	few	TGCAGTGCTAGAATGCCCAACACTGAAGCTTTCTTT	CSARMPNTEAFF
.	TRBV20-1	TRBJ2-1	many	TGCAGTGCTCCCCGTTGGACGGGAGAGCAGTTCTTC	CSAPRWTGEQFF
TRBD1	TRBV20-1	TRBJ1-2	many	TGCAGTGCTAGGCCTCCGGGACAGGGGGCACGTGGCTACACCTTC	CSARPPGQGARGYTF
.	TRBV24-1	TRBJ2-1	many	TGTGCCACCAGTGAAGGGAGTTTTGAGCAGTTCTTC	CATSEGSFEQFF
.	TRBV2	TRBJ2-5	.	TGTGCCAGCGTTTTGGGGCTTGAGACCCAGTACTTC	CASVLGLETQYF
TRBD2	TRBV7-6	TRBJ2-7	.	TGTGCCAGCAGACAAACGAGCGGGGGGGCTACCTACGAGCAGTACTTC	CASRQTSGGATYEQYF
.	TRBV13	TRBJ2-4	many	TGTGCCAGCAGCTACCAGGGGCTAGCCAAAAACATTCAGTACTTC	CASSYQGLAKNIQYF
.	TRBV3-1	TRBJ2-7	many	TGTGCCAGCAGCCTACAGTCAGCGGCCTCCTACGAGCAGTACTTC	CASSLQSAASYEQYF
.	TRBV29-1	TRBJ2-2	few	TGCAGCGTTTCCCTGGGGAAGTCCTGGGCCGGGGAGCTGTTTTTT	CSVSLGKSWAGELFF
TRBD2	TRBV7-2	TRBJ2-7	many	TGTGCCAGCGGCCAGCGGGATGCCTACGAGCAGTACTTC	CASGQRDAYEQYF
TRBD2	TRBV3-1	TRBJ2-7	.	TGTGCCAGCAGCCAAGGTGGAAGGGGAGGGGTCGACGAGCAGTACTTC	CASSQGGRGGVDEQYF
.	TRBV12-3/TRBV12-4	TRBJ1-2	few	TGTGCCAGCAGTTTAATCTTGTATTATGGCTACACCTTC	CASSLILYYGYTF
TRBD1	TRBV7-9	TRBJ2-2	many	TGTGCCAGCAGCTCCGGGACAGGGTCTGGGGAGCTGTTTTTT	CASSSGTGSGELFF
TRBD1	TRBV6-4	TRBJ1-5	.	TGTGCCAGCAGTGACGGGACAGGGGGCAATCAGCCCCAGCATTTT	CASSDGTGGNQPQHF
.	TRBV7-2	TRBJ2-3	many	TGTGCCAGCAGCTCGTTTTGGGGGGGGGCCACAGATACGCAGTATTTT	CASSSFWGGATDTQYF
TRBD1	TRBV11-1	TRBJ1-2	many	TGTGCCAGCAGTTCCGGGACAGGGGGCGCGCACTATGGCTACACCTTC	CASSSGTGGAHYGYTF
TRBD1	TRBV12-3/TRBV12-4	TRBJ2-2	.	TGTGCCAGCAGGGGACAGGTGAACACCGGGGAGCTGTTTTTT	CASRGQVNTGELFF
TRBD1	TRBV30	TRBJ1-5	many	TGTGCCTGGACGGGACAGGATAATCAGCCCCAGCATTTT	CAWTGQDNQPQHF
TRBD1	TRBV6-1	TRBJ2-7	few	TGTGCCAGCACTTCGGGACAGGGGATCTACGAGCAGTACTTC	CASTSGQGIYEQYF
TRBD1	TRBV14	TRBJ2-1	few	TGTGCCAGCAGCCTCACAGGGGATCAGCAGTTCTTC	CASSLTGDQQFF
.	TRBV14	TRBJ2-7	.	TGTGCCAGCAGCCGGCCCGGGGCGGGGACCTACGAGCAGTACTTC	CASSRPGAGTYEQYF
.	TRBV27	TRBJ1-2	many	TGTGCCAGCACCAACTGGGCCAGTGGTGGCTACACCTTC	CASTNWASGGYTF
.	TRBV5-6	TRBJ1-2	many	TGTGCCAGCAGCGCCAAATATGGCTACACCTTC	CASSAKYGYTF
.	TRBV7-7	TRBJ2-3	few	TGTGCTAGCAGCTTGGTGGGGGGCACAGATACGCAGTATTTT	CASSLVGGTDTQYF
TRBD1	TRBV12-3/TRBV12-4	TRBJ1-2	many	TGTGCCAGCAGTTTGCCGACAGGGGGTGGCTACACCTTC	CASSLPTGGGYTF
.	TRBV6-5	TRBJ2-2	many	TGTGCCAGCAGTTCAAAAGGGGGGGAGCTGTTTTTT	CASSSKGGELFF
.	TRBV11-2	TRBJ1-6	.	TGTGCCAGCAGCTTAGGAGGGGGATCACCCCTCCACTTT	CASSLGGGSPLHF
.	TRBV7-2	TRBJ2-1	many	TGTGCCAGCAGCTTAGGAAGACGGGGTGAGCAGTTCTTC	CASSLGRRGEQFF
TRBD1	TRBV30	TRBJ1-5	few	TGTGCCTGGGCGGTCGGGACAGGGAGCCAGCCCCAGCATTTT	CAWAVGTGSQPQHF
TRBD2	TRBV3-1	TRBJ2-3	few	TGTGCCAGCAGCCGCGTAACTAGCGCGACGCAGTATTTT	CASSRVTSATQYF
TRBD1	TRBV27	TRBJ2-5	.	TGTGCCAGCAGTCTGACAGGGGTGGCGACCCAGTACTTC	CASSLTGVATQYF
.	TRBV7-2	TRBJ2-1	few	TGTGCCAGCAGCCTAATATTTTCGAGCCCACTTCGGTTCTTC	CASSLIFSSPLRFF
.	TRBV19	TRBJ2-3	.	TGTGCCAGTAGTGCCTTAGCTCCGGATACGCAGTATTTT	CASSALAPDTQYF